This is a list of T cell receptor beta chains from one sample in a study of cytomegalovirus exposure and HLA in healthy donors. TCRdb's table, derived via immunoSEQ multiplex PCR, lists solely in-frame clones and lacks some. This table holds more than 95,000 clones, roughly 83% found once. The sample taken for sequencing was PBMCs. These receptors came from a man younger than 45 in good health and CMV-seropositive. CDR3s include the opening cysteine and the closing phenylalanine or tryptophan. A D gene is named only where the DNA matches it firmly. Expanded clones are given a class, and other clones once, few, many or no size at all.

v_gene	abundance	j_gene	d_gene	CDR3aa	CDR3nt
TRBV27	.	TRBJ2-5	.	CASSLAGFGETQYF	TGTGCCAGCAGTTTGGCAGGGTTCGGAGAGACCCAGTACTTC
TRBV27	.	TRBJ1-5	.	CASRLIAGNQPQHF	TGTGCCAGCAGGCTCATAGCCGGCAATCAGCCCCAGCATTTT
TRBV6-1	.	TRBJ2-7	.	CASSSLLQSSYEQYF	TGTGCCAGCAGTTCACTACTTCAGAGCTCCTACGAGCAGTACTTC
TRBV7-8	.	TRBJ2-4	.	CASSLGGLTGFSAKNSQYF	TGTGCCAGCAGCTTGGGGGGCCTGACAGGGTTCAGCGCCAAAAACAGTCAGTACTTC
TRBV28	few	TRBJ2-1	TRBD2	CASSPRQSGRARWEDEQFF	TGTGCCAGCAGTCCCAGACAGAGCGGGAGGGCGAGGTGGGAGGATGAGCAGTTCTTC
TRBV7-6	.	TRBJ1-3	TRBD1	CASSLATGRGLGNTIYF	TGTGCCAGCAGCTTAGCAACGGGCAGGGGGCTCGGAAACACCATATATTTT
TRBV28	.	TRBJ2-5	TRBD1	CASSSQGQETQYF	TGTGCCAGCAGTTCACAGGGGCAAGAGACCCAGTACTTC
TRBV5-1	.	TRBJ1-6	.	CASSLAETAYNSPLHF	TGCGCCAGCAGCTTGGCGGAGACAGCCTATAATTCACCCCTCCACTTT
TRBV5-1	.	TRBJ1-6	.	CASSMDPRGPLHF	TGCGCCAGCAGCATGGACCCGCGGGGACCCCTCCACTTT
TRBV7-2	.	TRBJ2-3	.	CASSLAAQGQPQYF	TGTGCCAGCAGCTTAGCGGCACAGGGCCAGCCCCAGTATTTT
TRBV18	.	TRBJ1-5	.	CASSYSYSNQPQHF	TGTGCCAGCTCGTACAGCTATAGCAATCAGCCCCAGCATTTT
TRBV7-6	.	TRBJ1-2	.	CASSPIQQGIYTF	TGTGCCAGCAGCCCTATACAACAGGGTATCTACACCTTC
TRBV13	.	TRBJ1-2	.	CASSSTRFGYGYTF	TGTGCCAGCAGCTCGACCCGGTTCGGGTATGGCTACACCTTC
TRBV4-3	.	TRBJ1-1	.	CASSQVPGKAFF	TGCGCCAGCAGCCAAGTACCAGGGAAAGCTTTCTTT
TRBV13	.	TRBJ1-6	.	CASSLSREDAYNSPLHF	TGTGCCAGCAGCCTCTCGCGGGAGGACGCCTATAATTCACCCCTCCACTTT
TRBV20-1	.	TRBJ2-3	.	CSAKESIYQYF	TGCAGTGCGAAGGAGTCTATTTATCAGTATTTT
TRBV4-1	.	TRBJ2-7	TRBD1	CASSLGQLYEQYF	TGCGCCAGCAGCCTGGGACAGCTCTACGAGCAGTACTTC
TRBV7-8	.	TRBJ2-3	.	CASSAKLAVRTDTQYF	TGTGCCAGCAGCGCGAAACTAGCTGTGAGAACAGATACGCAGTATTTT
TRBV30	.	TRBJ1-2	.	CAWSVWTANYGYTF	TGTGCCTGGAGTGTCTGGACAGCTAACTATGGCTACACCTTC
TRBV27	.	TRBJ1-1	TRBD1	CASSSTGVNTEAFF	TGTGCCAGCAGTTCGACAGGGGTTAACACTGAAGCTTTCTTT
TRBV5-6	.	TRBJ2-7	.	CASSSIRGAYEQYF	TGTGCCAGCAGCTCCATCAGGGGGGCCTACGAGCAGTACTTC
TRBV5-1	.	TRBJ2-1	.	CASSFSSAPSQSSYNEQFF	TGCGCCAGCAGCTTTAGCAGCGCTCCCTCACAAAGCTCCTACAATGAGCAGTTCTTC
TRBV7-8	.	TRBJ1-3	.	CASSFTGSGNTIYF	TGTGCCAGCAGCTTCACTGGCTCTGGAAACACCATATATTTT
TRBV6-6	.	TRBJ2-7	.	CASSDEWTGRDEQYF	TGTGCCAGCAGTGACGAGTGGACAGGGAGGGACGAGCAGTACTTC
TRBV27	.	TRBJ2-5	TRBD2	CASSFVGGRAQETQYF	TGTGCCAGCAGTTTCGTCGGCGGGAGGGCCCAGGAGACCCAGTACTTC
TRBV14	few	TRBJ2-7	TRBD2	CASSQGVLAGGSYEQYF	TGTGCCAGCAGCCAAGGGGTCCTAGCGGGGGGGAGCTACGAGCAGTACTTC
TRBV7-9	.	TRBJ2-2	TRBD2	CASSSRLAYTEELFF	TGTGCCAGCAGCTCTAGACTAGCGTACACCGAGGAGCTGTTTTTT
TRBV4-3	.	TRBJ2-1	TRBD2	CASSHPGTRNEQFF	TGCGCCAGCAGCCATCCCGGGACTAGGAATGAGCAGTTCTTC
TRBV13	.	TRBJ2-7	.	CASSLETRDEQYF	TGTGCCAGCAGCTTAGAAACCCGGGACGAGCAGTACTTC
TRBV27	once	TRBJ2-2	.	CASSWGGGPGELFF	TGTGCCAGCAGTTGGGGCGGGGGCCCCGGGGAGCTGTTTTTT
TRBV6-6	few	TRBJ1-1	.	CASSYYRRGNTEAFF	TGTGCCAGCAGTTACTACCGCCGGGGAAACACTGAAGCTTTCTTT
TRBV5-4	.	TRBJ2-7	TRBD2	CASSPGLAGGREQYF	TGTGCCAGCAGCCCAGGACTAGCGGGAGGGAGGGAGCAGTACTTC
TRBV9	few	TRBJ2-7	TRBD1	CASSPRTGGRGEQYF	TGTGCCAGCAGCCCACGGACAGGGGGAAGGGGCGAGCAGTACTTC
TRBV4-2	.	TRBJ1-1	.	CASSQSVGEAEAFF	TGTGCCAGCAGCCAATCGGTGGGAGAGGCTGAAGCTTTCTTT
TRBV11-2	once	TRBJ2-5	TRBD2	CASSPLAGGPETQYF	TGTGCCAGCAGCCCCCTAGCGGGGGGACCAGAGACCCAGTACTTC
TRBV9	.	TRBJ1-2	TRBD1	CASSSPRTGARANYGYTF	TGTGCCAGCAGCTCCCCCAGGACAGGGGCGCGGGCCAACTATGGCTACACCTTC
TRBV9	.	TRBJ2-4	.	CASSATVAKNIQYF	TGTGCCAGCAGCGCGACAGTAGCCAAAAACATTCAGTACTTC
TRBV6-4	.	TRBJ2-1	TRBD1	CASSDRGLNSYNEQFF	TGTGCCAGCAGTGACAGGGGGCTGAACTCCTACAATGAGCAGTTCTTC
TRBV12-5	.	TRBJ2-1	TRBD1	CASGSERPRQGIRENYNEQFF	TGTGCTAGTGGTTCGGAAAGACCCCGACAGGGAATTAGAGAGAACTACAATGAGCAGTTCTTC
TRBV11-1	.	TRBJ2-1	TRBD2	CASSPYTSGASSYNEQFF	TGTGCCAGCAGCCCCTACACTAGCGGAGCCAGCTCCTACAATGAGCAGTTCTTC
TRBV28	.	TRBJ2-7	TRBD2	CASTRGGRAFYEQYF	TGTGCCAGCACCCGCGGGGGGAGGGCGTTCTACGAGCAGTACTTC
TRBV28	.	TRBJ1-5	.	CASSPGGGNQPQHF	TGTGCCAGCAGTCCCGGGGGGGGCAATCAGCCCCAGCATTTT
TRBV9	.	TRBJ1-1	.	CASSVAVAGEAFF	TGTGCCAGCAGCGTAGCAGTGGCAGGGGAAGCTTTCTTT
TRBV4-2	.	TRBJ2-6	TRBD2	CASSSGLAGLYSGANVLTF	TGTGCCAGCAGCTCTGGACTAGCGGGGCTTTACTCTGGGGCCAACGTCCTGACTTTC
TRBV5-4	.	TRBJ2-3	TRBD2	CASSWDYSTDTQYF	TGTGCCAGCAGCTGGGACTACAGCACAGATACGCAGTATTTT
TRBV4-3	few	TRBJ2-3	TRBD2	CASSPLAGETDTQYF	TGCGCCAGCAGCCCACTAGCGGGGGAAACAGATACGCAGTATTTT
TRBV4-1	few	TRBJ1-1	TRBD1	CASSHGTGDTEAFF	TGCGCCAGCAGCCACGGGACAGGGGACACTGAAGCTTTCTTT
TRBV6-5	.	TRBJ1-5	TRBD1	CASSSLPTGDNQPQHF	TGTGCCAGCAGTTCCCTCCCGACAGGGGACAATCAGCCCCAGCATTTT
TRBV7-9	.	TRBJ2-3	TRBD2	CASSLAGGGGGDTDTQYF	TGTGCCAGCAGCTTAGCGGGGGGTGGCGGGGGGGACACAGATACGCAGTATTTT